This record looks at one TCR beta chain sequence and its context. No antigen is known for it. This entry belongs to a study of cytomegalovirus exposure and HLA in healthy donors. Amplification used 60 Vbeta primers and 13 Jbeta primers. TCRdb's copy holds only in-frame clones and misses some; the assay was immunoSEQ multiplex PCR. The repertoire shows under 200,000 clones; the top ten hold 6.5%. With V trimmed by 3 bases and J by 6 bases, 6 bases remained unmatched. CDR1 is SGHVS and CDR2 is FQNEAQ in the germline V gene. CDR3 length: 15 residues. Study-level points and caveats: Earlier analysis found most TCR beta V segments productive about 90% or about 30% of the time.

This clonotype originated in a young man in good health and CMV-seronegative. The genes are TRBV7-8 and TRBJ1-5; 9 bases line up with TRBD1. Sample: PBMCs. The CDR3 DNA follows: TGTGCCAGCAGCTTTGGCACAGGGGGCCGTCAGCCCCAGCATTTT. Translated: CASSFGTGGRQPQHF.